This T cell receptor (beta chain) came from a study of blood T cell repertoires in COVID-19. Looking at the study overall: From T cells, B-cell-depleted T cells, or PBMCs came the material, which was cDNA or gDNA.

The V end was cut by 2 bases, the J end by 1 base, with 9 bases between. This CDR3 is 14 amino acids long. CDR1 and CDR2 from the germline V gene are LGHDT and YNNKEL (reference sequence). Adults between roughly 18 and 90 years of age took part from approximately 24 US areas. Participants' reported clinical history set cohort assignment. In the authors' methods: Amplification with reference gene primers provided the estimates of nucleated cell counts. The data were produced by immunoSEQ multiplex PCR, yet TCRdb's version contains in-frame clones alone and is incomplete. For V, J and clone size, that table is used; D and trimming come from the DNA. There are over 200,000 clones in the sample; more than 70% occur only once, and about 2.5% lies in the top ten.

The chain recombines TRBV3-1 (or the pseudogene TRBV3-2) with TRBJ2-7; a possible D gene is TRBD2 (5 bases). The source is a middle-aged woman with acute COVID-19. Sequenced sample: PBMCs or T cells enriched from blood (not recorded which). CDR3 in DNA: TGTGCCAGCAGCCAAAGGAGAGGGTCCTACGAGCAGTACTTC. The encoded protein is CASSQRRGSYEQYF.